The 19 T cell receptor beta chains below come from one sample, sequenced in a study of naive and memory T cell subsets. Both TRBC1 and TRBC2 were covered by a beta constant-region primer of two equimolar oligonucleotides. Nested alpha and beta constant-region primers with the SP2 primer drove four PCR rounds on ligated cDNA. TCRdb redid the calling of the UMI-ligation and nested PCR reads with MiXCR, one entry per CDR3 protein. This sample yields around 130,000 distinct CDR3 sequences, of which 35% to 40% are seen a single time; roughly 0.9% belongs to the top ten. The sequencing input was central memory CD4+ T cells from blood. The receptors were gathered from a human donor in good health.

This clonotype was seen at least ten times. This chain joins TRBV6-1 and TRBJ2-7; TRBD1 is a possible D gene (6 bases). This CDR3 has 15 amino acids. Germline loops: CDR1 MNHNS, CDR2 SASEGT. The ends were cut back, 2 bases at V and 7 bases at J, with 18 bases in the middle. The CDR3 DNA reads as TGTGCCAGCAGTGAAATGGGACATACTACGAGGGAGCAGTACTTC. It specifies CASSEMGHTTREQYF.

This clonotype came up a few times. The V gene is TRBV20-1, the J gene TRBJ2-3, with D maybe TRBD1 (6 bases). CDR3 length: 13 amino acids. Looked up from germline, CDR1 is DFQATT and CDR2 is SNEGSKA (reference sequence). The V gene lost 4 bases and the J gene lost 1 base, with 9 bases spanning the gap. CDR3 loop: CSAKGVGTDTQYF. DNA of the CDR3: TGCAGTGCTAAGGGGGTGGGCACAGATACGCAGTATTTT.

V and J are TRBV28 and TRBJ1-2; D might be TRBD1 (5 bases). The CDR3 sequence is 11 residues long. Germline V lookup: CDR1 MDHEN, CDR2 SYDVKM. V was pared by 3 bases and J by 8 bases, with 7 bases between. CDR3 residues: CASSLTEGYTF. CDR3 DNA: TGTGCCAGCAGTTTGACAGAAGGCTACACCTTC.

This clonotype was detected a few times. V gene TRBV10-3 combines with J gene TRBJ2-5; 8 nucleotides match TRBD2. V lost 2 bases and J lost 5; bases outside the gene matches: 7. Germline loops: CDR1 ENHRY, CDR2 SYGVKD. CDR3 length: 15 amino acids. The CDR3 loop reads CAISEGSSGLETQYF. CDR3 bases: TGTGCCATCAGTGAGGGGTCTAGCGGGTTGGAGACCCAGTACTTC.

This clonotype was detected many times. This chain connects TRBV29-1 to TRBJ1-1, with 8 bases that match TRBD1. V trimming: 3 bases; J trimming: 5 bases; junction bases outside the gene matches: 2. The germline gives CDR1 SQVTM, CDR2 ANQGSEA. The CDR3 has 12 residues. The CDR3 DNA reads TGCAGCGTTGACGACAGGGGAACTGAAGCTTTCTTT. Residues: CSVDDRGTEAFF.

This chain connects TRBV21-1 to TRBJ1-1. TRBV21-1 corresponds to a pseudogene. The CDR3 is 12 residues long. Here the CDR3 DNA reads TGTGCCAGCAGCAAAGGCAGCGCTGAAGCTTTCTTT. Translation gives CASSKGSAEAFF.

This clonotype was found a few times. The chain has TRBV20-1 and TRBJ2-7; 9 nucleotides match TRBD2. Germline V CDR1 and CDR2: DFQATT, SNEGSKA (reference sequence). V lost 6 bases, J lost 6 bases, and 9 bases stayed unmatched. The CDR3 loop spans 13 amino acids. The CDR3 is CSAWASGILEQYF. CDR3 nucleotides: TGCAGTGCCTGGGCTAGCGGGATCCTCGAGCAGTACTTC.

This clonotype was counted between two and nine times. This chain links TRBV7-9 with TRBJ2-1, with D uncertain. The CDR3 covers 14 residues. The V gene lost 3 bases and the J gene lost 8 bases, with 14 bases spanning the gap. Germline V gene lookup returns CDR1 SEHNR and CDR2 FQNEAQ (reference sequence). Written as DNA, the CDR3 is TGTGCCAGCAGCTTTCTATCGACCAGCGATGAGCAGTTCTTC. Translating it yields CASSFLSTSDEQFF. Drawing the rest from reference TRBV7-9 and TRBJ2-1, the complete variable domain is DTGVSQNPRHKITKRGQNVTFRCDPISEHNRLYWYRQTLGQGPEFLTYFQNEAQLEKSRLLSDRFSAERPKGSFSTLEIQRTEQGDSAMYLCASSFLSTSDEQFFGPGTRLTVL.

This clonotype was observed a handful of times. The V and J genes are TRBV3-1 and TRBJ1-6; D unclear. There are 14 residues in the CDR3. V lost 4 bases, J lost 9 bases, and 13 bases lay in between. Germline lookup yields CDR1 LGHDT and CDR2 YNNKEL (reference sequence). The CDR3, as DNA: TGTGCCAGCAGCCGGGTCTCACGGAGTTCACCCCTCCACTTT. Translating gives CASSRVSRSSPLHF.

This clonotype was counted only a few times. The chain recombines TRBV28 with TRBJ2-1, with TRBD2 identical over 8 bases. The length of the CDR3 is 14 residues. V lost 4 bases to trimming and J lost 4 bases; unmatched junction nucleotides: 3. The germline V gene has CDR1 MDHEN and CDR2 SYDVKM. The CDR3 here is CASSSGRGYNEQFF. The CDR3 DNA is TGTGCCAGCAGTTCCGGGAGGGGATACAATGAGCAGTTCTTC.

V usage is TRBV7-2 and J usage is TRBJ1-6, with 7 bases aligning to TRBD1. There are 13 residues in the CDR3. The V gene end was trimmed by 4 bases and the J gene end by 19 bases; junction bases not matched to a gene: 13. Germline V lookup: CDR1 SGHTA, CDR2 FQGNSA. CDR3 region: CASSYHRDSGLHF. The CDR3 DNA reads TGTGCCAGCAGCTACCACAGGGACAGCGGGCTTCACTTT.

This clonotype was counted once. This rearrangement joins TRBV20-1 to TRBJ2-3; D is unresolved. The CDR3 is 15 amino acids. V lost 5 bases and J 2 bases, leaving 17 bases between the germline ends. The germline CDR1 and CDR2 sequences are DFQATT and SNEGSKA (reference sequence). The CDR3 region is CSASAEEWITDTQYF. CDR3 DNA: TGCAGTGCTTCGGCCGAGGAGTGGATCACAGATACGCAGTATTTT.

V usage is TRBV30 and J usage is TRBJ1-1; maybe TRBD1 (5 bases). The germline V gene has CDR1 GTSNPN and CDR2 SVGIG (reference sequence). CDR3 length equals 13 residues. Trimming took 0 bases from V and 2 from J, leaving 7 bases between them. CDR3 nucleotide sequence: TGTGCCTGGAGTGTAGACAGCAACACTGAAGCTTTCTTT. Its translation is CAWSVDSNTEAFF.

This clonotype has a handful of counts. The chain combines TRBV20-1 with TRBJ1-6; D remains ambiguous. This CDR3 region has 14 residues. The germline V and J ends were trimmed by 0 bases and 7 bases, with 10 bases remaining between them. Germline CDR1 reads DFQATT; CDR2 reads SNEGSKA (reference sequence). As DNA, the CDR3 is TGCAGTGCTAGAGAGGACGGACGAAATTCACCCCTCCACTTT. Translation: CSAREDGRNSPLHF.

The CDR3 nucleotides read TGTGCCAGCAGTTTTGGGAACACCGGGGAGCTGTTTTTT. This encodes CASSFGNTGELFF. V gene TRBV12-3 or TRBV12-4 combines with J gene TRBJ2-2; D is unresolved. There are 13 residues in the CDR3. The V end was cut by 3 bases, the J end by 1 base, with 3 bases between.

The chain employs TRBV3-1 and TRBJ2-2; a possible D gene is TRBD2 (6 bases). V was cut by 4 bases and J by 1 base, with 13 bases left in between. CDR1 is LGHDT and CDR2 is YNNKEL in the germline V gene (reference sequence). This CDR3 is built from 16 residues. The CDR3, as DNA: TGTGCCAGCAGCCTCAGGACTAACATGAACACCGGGGAGCTGTTTTTT. Its translation is CASSLRTNMNTGELFF.

V and J are TRBV19 and TRBJ2-5, with 9 bases that match TRBD1. V dropped 3 bases and J dropped 4; count of bases not matched to a gene: 6. CDR3 length equals 15 residues. Germline V gene lookup returns CDR1 LNHDA and CDR2 SQIVND (reference sequence). The CDR3 reads CASSIGQGLRETQYF. CDR3 nucleotides: TGTGCCAGTAGTATTGGACAGGGGTTACGAGAGACCCAGTACTTC.

This clonotype occurred once. The DNA for the CDR3 is TGTGCCAGCAGCTCCCGCGTCGGACAGGGGGTAATCGGGGAGCTGTTTTTT. This encodes CASSSRVGQGVIGELFF. This chain links TRBV7-3 with TRBJ2-2; 10 nucleotides line up with TRBD1. This CDR3 has 17 residues. Germline V CDR1 and CDR2: SGHTA, FQGTGA. Losses at the gene ends were 4 bases for V and 7 bases for J; bases not matched to a gene: 12.

This clonotype was seen more than once but under ten times. The chain joins TRBV20-1 to TRBJ2-7; D gene ambiguous. Germline V gene sequence: CDR1 DFQATT, CDR2 SNEGSKA (reference sequence). The CDR3 runs to 14 residues. The ends were cut back, 3 bases at V and 2 bases at J, with 14 bases in the middle. CDR3 bases: TGCAGTGCTAGGGCAACGCGGTTAACCTACGAGCAGTACTTC. Amino acid sequence: CSARATRLTYEQYF.